The entry that follows covers one TCR beta chain sequence. Sequencing was performed with immunoSEQ multiplex PCR; in TCRdb, only in-frame clones are kept and a portion is missing. The sample has 100,000 or so clones; 90% to 95% are singletons. The source of the sample is a study of T cell changes during pregnancy in multiple sclerosis. The junction had 5 bases not matched to a gene; V was cut back by 6 bases and J by 4 bases. The V gene's germline CDR1 is MNHNS and CDR2 SASEGT. CDR3 length equals 13 residues. Source: peripheral blood, taken after pregnancy. The sequence was collected from a female donor in good health, enrolled as a control in a pregnancy study. The genes are TRBV6-1 and TRBJ1-1; 7 bases are shared with TRBD1. In DNA form, the CDR3 reads TGTGCCAGCAGGACAGGGACTCGCACTGAAGCTTTCTTT. It yields the protein CASRTGTRTEAFF.